Listed here are 30 T cell receptor beta chains from one sample, sequenced in a study of shared clonotypes between healthy human individuals. Sequenced by immunoSEQ multiplex PCR; TCRdb stores in-frame clones only, minus some. The sample includes about 870,000 clones, about 92% of them seen just once. Terminally differentiated effector memory CD45RA+ cells were left out of the naive CD8 fraction, which was CD45RO-negative and positively selected for CCR7. What was sequenced was naive CD8+ T cells sorted from blood. The receptors come from a man aged 30 to 39 in good health.

In DNA, the CDR3 is TGTGCCAGCATCCTTCGGGGGGCAATGACAGATACGCAGTATTTT. Residues: CASILRGAMTDTQYF. The J gene is TRBJ2-3, the V gene TRBV5-6, with a tentative D call TRBD2 (7 bases). This CDR3 region has 15 residues. CDR1 is SGHDT, CDR2 YYEEEE, per germline. The V and J ends lost 6 bases and 3 bases respectively, with 17 bases between them.

The CDR3 protein is CASSLVLGTLGEQYF. DNA for the CDR3: TGTGCCAGCAGCTTAGTCCTAGGGACCTTGGGAGAGCAGTACTTC. V usage is TRBV7-9 and J usage is TRBJ2-7, with D possibly being TRBD1 or TRBD2 (5 bases each). V lost 1 base, J lost 7 bases, and 17 bases lay in between. CDR1 SEHNR and CDR2 FQNEAQ come from the germline V gene (reference sequence). The CDR3 sequence is 15 residues long.

The CDR3 reads CASSQYPGQNTDTQYF. CDR3 DNA sequence: TGTGCCAGCAGCCAATACCCGGGACAAAACACAGATACGCAGTATTTT. This chain links TRBV4-2 with TRBJ2-3, with D possibly being TRBD1 (6 bases). The CDR3 has 16 residues. Deletions cut 2 bases from V and 2 bases from J, with 14 bases between. Germline V gives CDR1 LGHNA, CDR2 YNFKEQ.

The V call is TRBV7-9, the J call TRBJ2-3; D possibly uses TRBD1 or TRBD2 (6 bases each). Germline loops: CDR1 SEHNR, CDR2 FQNEAQ (reference sequence). V lost 2 bases and J 5 bases, leaving 14 bases between the germline ends. This CDR3 has 15 amino acids. The CDR3 loop is CASSLFWGAGDTQYF. For the CDR3, the DNA is TGTGCCAGCAGCTTATTCTGGGGGGCGGGAGATACGCAGTATTTT.

In its sample, this clone was seen once. A junction boundary mismatches the germline segment, possibly from a read error. The chain uses TRBV6-1 and TRBJ1-2; TRBD1 is a possible D gene (5 bases). This CDR3 comprises 10 residues. The germline gives CDR1 MNHNS, CDR2 SASEGT. DNA for the CDR3: TGTGCCAGCAGTGAAGTAACAGGTATCTTC. Its protein product is CASSEVTGIF.

The J gene is TRBJ2-6, the V gene TRBV11-2; TRBD1 agrees at 7 bases. The V and J ends lost 5 bases and 3 bases, in that order; junction bases with no gene match: 16. The CDR3 extends over 19 amino acids. CDR1 is SGHAT, CDR2 FQNNGV, per germline. CDR3 sequence (DNA): TGTGCCAGCAGCCCACTCCGCCGGGACAGTACACATGGGGCCAACGTCCTGACTTTC. Its protein product is CASSPLRRDSTHGANVLTF.

For this clone: This sample also contains other DNA sequences that code for the same CDR3. The chain recombines TRBV6-5 with TRBJ2-7; D is uncertain. V lost 2 bases and J 0 bases, leaving 5 bases between the germline ends. The CDR3 runs to 13 residues. CDR1 is MNHEY, CDR2 SVGAGI, per germline. CDR3 region: CASSYLNSYEQYF. CDR3 nucleotide sequence: TGTGCCAGCAGTTACCTGAACTCCTACGAGCAGTACTTC.

This rearrangement joins TRBV4-1 to TRBJ2-7; 9 positions match TRBD1. V shed 3 bases and J 4 bases; nucleotides not matched to a gene: 7. The CDR3 has 15 amino acids. Germline values: CDR1 MGHRA, CDR2 YSYEKL. CDR3 residues: CASSQGTGGKYEQYF. The CDR3 nucleotides read TGCGCCAGCAGCCAGGGCACAGGGGGCAAGTACGAGCAGTACTTC.

The chain uses TRBV19 and TRBJ1-4; D remains ambiguous. The CDR3 extends over 18 amino acids. Germline loops: CDR1 LNHDA, CDR2 SQIVND (reference sequence). V lost 6 bases and J lost 0, with 20 bases in between. CDR3 sequence (DNA): TGTGCCAGTAGGAATCTTTTGGCCATACCTGCAACTAATGAAAAACTGTTTTTT. This encodes CASRNLLAIPATNEKLFF.

A remark on this clone: This specimen includes other DNA sequences encoding the same CDR3. The V gene is TRBV4-3, the J gene TRBJ2-3; 14 bases fit TRBD2. With 4 bases clipped from V and 5 bases from J, the junction kept 5 bases outside the gene matches. Germline CDR1 and CDR2: LGHNA and YSLEER. There are 16 residues in the CDR3. This CDR3 is CASSPRLAGGLDTQYF. Here the CDR3 DNA reads TGCGCCAGCAGCCCTCGACTAGCGGGAGGGTTAGATACGCAGTATTTT.

V usage is TRBV19 and J usage is TRBJ2-1, with 10 bases identical to TRBD2. Per germline, CDR1 LNHDA and CDR2 SQIVND (reference sequence). Losses at the gene ends were 9 bases for V and 7 bases for J; bases not matched to a gene: 3. The CDR3 is 12 residues long. The CDR3 coding sequence is TGTGCCAGCGGACTAGCGGAGAATGAGCAGTTCTTC. Encoded protein: CASGLAENEQFF.

This clone was observed once. The rearrangement joins TRBV7-8 to TRBJ2-6; D remains ambiguous. The germline CDR1 and CDR2 sequences are SGHVS and FQNEAQ. This CDR3 has 13 residues. Trimming removed 6 bases at V and 3 bases at J, with 6 bases between. Here the CDR3 reads CASSGDGANVLTF. The CDR3 DNA is TGTGCCAGCAGTGGGGATGGGGCCAACGTCCTGACTTTC.

The genes are TRBV9 and TRBJ2-7, with 8 bases identical to TRBD2. Germline V gives CDR1 SGDLS, CDR2 YYNGEE. The CDR3 spans 14 residues. Trimming took 0 bases from V and 4 from J; bases not matched to a gene: 3. The chain's CDR3 is CASSVAGGKYEQYF. CDR3 bases: TGTGCCAGCAGCGTAGCGGGAGGGAAGTACGAGCAGTACTTC.

The CDR3 loop is CASSYQGAVEYF. Written as DNA, the CDR3 is TGTGCCAGCAGTTACCAAGGGGCAGTAGAGTACTTC. The V and J genes are TRBV6-5 and TRBJ2-7, with D tentatively TRBD1 (5 bases). The V gene lost 2 bases and the J gene lost 11 bases, with 13 bases spanning the gap. From germline, CDR1 is MNHEY and CDR2 SVGAGI. This CDR3 is 12 amino acids long.

The CDR3 spells CASSPLAGEQDTQYF. The CDR3 region has the DNA TGTGCCAGCAGCCCACTAGCGGGAGAACAAGATACGCAGTATTTT. This chain joins TRBV7-9 and TRBJ2-3; 11 bases are shared with TRBD2. The CDR3 is 15 amino acids. The junction had 6 bases not matched to a gene; V was cut back by 5 bases and J by 5 bases. Germline CDR1 and CDR2: SEHNR and FQNEAQ (reference sequence).

This sequence joins TRBV13 and TRBJ2-5; D could derive from TRBD1 or TRBD2 (6 bases each). Germline CDR1 and CDR2: PRHDT and FYEKMQ (reference sequence). The length of the CDR3 is 15 residues. The V gene lost 6 bases and the J gene lost 3 bases, with 17 bases spanning the gap. CDR3 DNA sequence: TGTGCCAGCAGGCCTCCGGGGGCTAGCGAAGAGACCCAGTACTTC. Translated, it gives CASRPPGASEETQYF.

V gene TRBV6-1 combines with J gene TRBJ2-7; D gene uncertain. Trimming took off 2 bases at V and 1 base at J, with 15 bases between the two ends. Germline loops: CDR1 MNHNS, CDR2 SASEGT. The CDR3 covers 16 residues. Here the CDR3 reads CASSELPRARSYEQYF. Written as DNA, the CDR3 is TGTGCCAGCAGTGAATTGCCTCGGGCCCGGTCCTACGAGCAGTACTTC.

The V and J genes are TRBV4-3 and TRBJ2-7; tentative D call: TRBD2 (6 bases). The CDR3 runs to 15 residues. From germline, CDR1 is LGHNA and CDR2 YSLEER. V lost 0 bases to trimming and J lost 6 bases, with 15 bases between them. The CDR3: CASSQDLQPGSEQYF. The CDR3 DNA follows: TGCGCCAGCAGCCAAGATCTCCAGCCCGGGAGCGAGCAGTACTTC.

The CDR3 is CAWSRGESGYEQYF. The CDR3 DNA sequence: TGTGCCTGGAGTAGGGGGGAGTCGGGCTACGAGCAGTACTTC. This chain connects TRBV30 to TRBJ2-7, with D perhaps TRBD1 or TRBD2 (6 bases each). V lost 2 bases and J lost 3, with 14 bases in between. Germline CDR1 and CDR2: GTSNPN and SVGIG (reference sequence). The CDR3 runs 14 residues.

V is TRBV4-1 and J is TRBJ2-3, with 11 positions matching TRBD2. J gave up 4 bases and V 3 bases, and 3 bases lay outside the gene matches. Per the germline V gene, CDR1 is MGHRA and CDR2 is YSYEKL. This CDR3 spans 15 amino acids. The CDR3 sequence: CASSQTSGTSDTQYF. Written as DNA, the CDR3 is TGCGCCAGCAGCCAGACTAGCGGGACCTCAGATACGCAGTATTTT.

This clone was counted a single time. The chain joins TRBV6-6 to TRBJ2-7, with 11 bases fitting TRBD1. There are 15 residues in the CDR3. After removal of 6 bases from V and 2 bases from J, the junction contained 6 bases not matched to a gene. The germline gives CDR1 MNHNY, CDR2 SVGAGI (reference sequence). CDR3 in amino acids: CASRAWDRGTYEQYF. In DNA, the CDR3 is TGTGCCAGCAGGGCCTGGGACAGGGGGACCTACGAGCAGTACTTC.

This clone was seen a few times. Other DNA sequences of this sample code for an identical CDR3. J is TRBJ2-7 and V is TRBV9; 11 bases fit TRBD2. J gave up 3 bases and V 3 bases, and 2 bases lay outside the gene matches. The CDR3 runs to 14 residues. Germline V gene sequence: CDR1 SGDLS, CDR2 YYNGEE. The CDR3 is CASSGGTSGYEQYF. The CDR3 DNA sequence: TGTGCCAGCAGCGGCGGGACTAGCGGCTACGAGCAGTACTTC.

The CDR3 sequence is CASSPTALRISGIAGELFF. The CDR3 DNA follows: TGTGCCAGCAGCCCGACAGCCCTAAGGATCTCTGGCATTGCCGGGGAGCTGTTTTTT. The rearrangement links TRBV7-9 to TRBJ2-2; possibly TRBD1 for D (5 bases). Germline V gives CDR1 SEHNR, CDR2 FQNEAQ (reference sequence). The CDR3 consists of 19 residues. Trimming cost V 5 bases and J 6 bases, with 28 bases left between them.

The chain joins TRBV9 to TRBJ2-7, with 12 bases lining up with TRBD2. Germline V gives CDR1 SGDLS, CDR2 YYNGEE. The CDR3 runs 15 residues. V shed 4 bases and J 5 bases; nucleotides not matched to a gene: 7. The CDR3 region has the DNA TGTGCCAGCAGCCTCCGGGGACTAGCGGGTCACGAGCAGTACTTC. This encodes CASSLRGLAGHEQYF.

This chain connects TRBV4-3 to TRBJ2-7; TRBD2 agrees at 10 bases. Unmatched junction bases numbered 21, after V lost 1 base and J lost 0 bases. The V gene's germline CDR1 is LGHNA and CDR2 YSLEER. The CDR3 is made up of 22 amino acids. The CDR3 reads CASSQGSGTSATVPVSSYEQYF. In DNA form, the CDR3 reads TGCGCCAGCAGCCAAGGAAGCGGGACTAGCGCGACTGTCCCGGTGAGCTCCTACGAGCAGTACTTC.

The chain recombines TRBV9 with TRBJ2-1, with D tentatively TRBD1 (6 bases). Trimming took 5 bases from V and 5 from J, leaving 14 bases between them. The germline V gene has CDR1 SGDLS and CDR2 YYNGEE. CDR3 length equals 14 residues. The DNA of the CDR3 is TGTGCCAGCAGAGGCCGGGACAAAAACAATGAGCAGTTCTTC. It translates to CASRGRDKNNEQFF.

The chain combines TRBV4-1 with TRBJ1-1, with D possibly matching TRBD1 (5 bases). V lost 4 bases to trimming and J lost 7 bases, with 19 bases between them. This CDR3 spans 15 amino acids. The germline gives CDR1 MGHRA, CDR2 YSYEKL. The CDR3 DNA is TGCGCCAGCAGCCCAAGCGGGGCGGTCGGGGGTGAAGCTTTCTTT. Translated: CASSPSGAVGGEAFF.

The CDR3 sequence: CASSLDRGGGTNTGELFF. Here the CDR3 DNA reads TGTGCCAGCAGTCTCGACAGGGGCGGGGGGACGAACACCGGGGAGCTGTTTTTT. The chain joins TRBV27 to TRBJ2-2; D is tentatively TRBD1 or TRBD2 (8 bases each). The CDR3 has 18 residues. V gave up 5 bases and J gave up 0 bases, with 19 bases separating them. Germline V CDR1 and CDR2: MNHEY, SMNVEV (reference sequence).

This sequence joins TRBV18 and TRBJ2-7; no definite D call. Germline V gene lookup returns CDR1 KGHSH and CDR2 LQKENI. V was cut by 2 bases and J by 0 bases, with 14 bases left in between. The CDR3 is 16 residues long. Here the CDR3 DNA reads TGTGCCAGCTCACCAGTCGGGCGGACCATCTCCTACGAGCAGTACTTC. Translated, it gives CASSPVGRTISYEQYF. The complete variable domain, with remaining parts taken from reference TRBV18 and TRBJ2-7, reads NAGVMQNPRHLVRRRGQEARLRCSPMKGHSHVYWYRQLPEEGLKFMVYLQKENIIDESGMPKERFSAEFPKEGPSILRIQQVVRGDSAAYFCASSPVGRTISYEQYFGPGTRLTVT.

The chain employs TRBV29-1 and TRBJ2-7, with 13 positions matching TRBD2. Trimming cost V 2 bases and J 8 bases; bases outside gene matches: 9. This CDR3 spans 15 amino acids. Germline CDR1 SQVTM, CDR2 ANQGSEA. The CDR3 DNA reads as TGCAGCGTTGAATTGAGGACTAGCGGGAGTAATAAGCAGTACTTC. This sequence encodes CSVELRTSGSNKQYF.